The 24 T cell receptor beta chains below come from one sample, sequenced in a study of T-cell reconstitution after alpha-beta-depleted transplantation in children. The TCRbeta library was prepared with unique molecular identifiers. Each CDR3 protein gets one entry after TCRdb re-called the PCR reads with MiXCR. This table has 500,000 or so distinct CDR3 sequences, about 31% appearing once. Sequencing was performed on PBMCs from the stem cell graft donor, taken from the stem cell graft. The receptors originated from a human donor who donated a stem cell graft to a child with aplastic anemia.

This clonotype was seen more than once but under ten times. J is TRBJ2-5 and V is TRBV20-1; no clear D gene. V shed 5 bases and J shed 4 bases, with 11 bases lying between them. The CDR3 spans 12 residues. Germline loops: CDR1 DFQATT, CDR2 SNEGSKA (reference sequence). CDR3 DNA sequence: TGCAGTGCTTTAACAGAAGCAGAGACCCAGTACTTC. This translates into CSALTEAETQYF.

This clonotype was seen a handful of times. The V gene is TRBV14, the J gene TRBJ2-5; D remains ambiguous. In germline, CDR1 is SGHDN, CDR2 FVKESK. Trimming removed 4 bases from V and 4 bases from J, with 16 bases in between. The CDR3 has 15 amino acids. The CDR3 here is CASSPKGASGETQYF. Here the CDR3 DNA reads TGTGCCAGCAGCCCCAAGGGCGCGAGTGGAGAGACCCAGTACTTC.

The chain couples TRBV20-1 to TRBJ1-1, with D uncertain. The ends were cut back, 0 bases at V and 4 bases at J, with 12 bases in the middle. The CDR3 has 14 amino acids. Germline V gene sequence: CDR1 DFQATT, CDR2 SNEGSKA (reference sequence). The DNA of the CDR3 is TGCAGTGCTAGAGATCGGGCATTGGCCACTGAAGCTTTCTTT. Protein product: CSARDRALATEAFF.

The V and J genes are TRBV19 and TRBJ2-3; 10 bases line up with TRBD2. The CDR3 is made up of 15 amino acids. The germline V gene encodes CDR1 LNHDA and CDR2 SQIVND (reference sequence). Trimming cost V 3 bases and J 3 bases; bases outside gene matches: 3. CDR3 protein: CASSMAAGGTDTQYF. CDR3 coding DNA: TGTGCCAGTAGTATGGCAGCGGGAGGGACAGATACGCAGTATTTT.

This clonotype appeared a few times. DNA of the CDR3: TGTGCCAGCAGTGATGTCCGGGACGGCAATCAGCCCCAGCATTTT. This encodes CASSDVRDGNQPQHF. The chain uses TRBV6-1 and TRBJ1-5; TRBD1 is a possible D gene (5 bases). The V gene's germline CDR1 is MNHNS and CDR2 SASEGT. The ends were cut back, 3 bases at V and 2 bases at J, with 11 bases in the middle. CDR3 length: 15 amino acids.

This chain connects TRBV5-1 to TRBJ2-1; D may be TRBD1 or TRBD2 (5 bases each). This CDR3 has 14 residues. Trimming stripped 0 bases from V and 7 bases from J, with 11 bases between. Germline CDR1 SGHRS, CDR2 YFSETQ. The CDR3 DNA reads as TGCGCCAGCAGCTTGGGCCGGGGCCCTAATGAGCAGTTCTTC. It yields the protein CASSLGRGPNEQFF.

This chain links TRBV6-2 or TRBV6-3 with TRBJ1-2; D is ambiguous. CDR1 is MNHEY and CDR2 is SVGEGT in the germline V gene. Trimming took 2 bases from V and 14 from J, leaving 12 bases between them. This CDR3 comprises 11 residues. CDR3 residues: CASSYIWSWTF. The DNA for the CDR3 is TGTGCCAGCAGTTACATATGGAGTTGGACCTTC.

This chain connects TRBV12-5 to TRBJ1-1; a possible D gene is TRBD1 (5 bases). The CDR3 has 15 amino acids. V was cut by 5 bases and J by 1 base, with 14 bases left in between. Germline V CDR1 and CDR2: LGHNT, FRNRAP. The CDR3 reads CASGRGTGENTEAFF. CDR3 bases: TGTGCTAGTGGTCGGGGCACGGGAGAGAACACTGAAGCTTTCTTT.

This chain links TRBV20-1 with TRBJ1-6; weak D call: TRBD1 (5 bases). V gave up 5 bases and J gave up 7 bases, with 15 bases separating them. In germline, CDR1 is DFQATT, CDR2 SNEGSKA (reference sequence). The CDR3 extends over 14 amino acids. The CDR3 DNA sequence: TGCAGTGCTTTCCCCGGGACGGCCAATTCACCCCTCCACTTT. This gives the protein CSAFPGTANSPLHF.

This chain joins TRBV4-3 and TRBJ2-1; 9 nucleotides match TRBD2. CDR3 length: 16 residues. CDR1 is LGHNA and CDR2 is YSLEER in the germline V gene. The V and J ends lost 0 bases and 5 bases, in that order; junction bases with no gene match: 5. The chain's CDR3 is CASSQEVIAGDNEQFF. The CDR3 nucleotides are TGCGCCAGCAGCCAAGAGGTGATAGCGGGGGACAATGAGCAGTTCTTC.

In this sample, this clonotype turned up a few times. This chain uses TRBV5-1 with TRBJ1-6; 10 nucleotides align to TRBD1. CDR1 and CDR2 from the germline V gene are SGHRS and YFSETQ. The CDR3 spans 18 residues. Trimming took 4 bases from V and 6 from J; bases not matched to a gene: 13. The DNA for the CDR3 is TGCGCCAGCAGCCCGGTCGGGACAGGGGTCGTAGGTAATTCACCCCTCCACTTT. As protein: CASSPVGTGVVGNSPLHF.

The sample holds a few counts of this clonotype. One end of the junction is discordant with germline, which a read error may explain. The chain has TRBV15 and TRBJ1-5; 9 nucleotides align to TRBD1. The V gene's germline CDR1 is LNHNV and CDR2 YYDKDF (reference sequence). The CDR3 length is 14 residues. CDR3 nucleotide sequence: TGTGCCACCAGAGATACAGGGGGCAACCAGCCCCAGCATTTT. Its protein is CATRDTGGNQPQHF.

The V and J genes are TRBV21-1 and TRBJ2-1; TRBD2 is the table's D call and was not checked against the DNA. TRBV21-1 is a listed pseudogene. The CDR3 contains 17 residues. CDR3 loop: CASSSSSGSHSYNEQFF. DNA of the CDR3: TGTGCCAGCAGCTCATCTAGCGGGAGCCACTCCTACAATGAGCAGTTCTTC.

The V call is TRBV7-2, the J call TRBJ1-5; D might be TRBD1 (5 bases). Deletions cut 2 bases from V and 7 bases from J, with 15 bases between. Germline V gene sequence: CDR1 SGHTA, CDR2 FQGNSA. The CDR3 is made up of 15 amino acids. The CDR3 DNA sequence: TGTGCCAGCAGCTTAATAGGGGCGAGCGGCCAGCCCCAGCATTTT. Translation: CASSLIGASGQPQHF.

This clonotype showed up just a few times. The chain is built from TRBV7-7 and TRBJ2-1, with 8 nucleotides matching TRBD2. CDR1 is SSHAT, CDR2 FNYEAQ, per germline (reference sequence). The length of the CDR3 is 14 residues. J gave up 8 bases and V 2 bases, and 5 bases lay outside the gene matches. The CDR3 sequence: CASSLNGRAHEQFF. As DNA, the CDR3 is TGTGCCAGCAGCTTAAACGGGAGGGCCCATGAGCAGTTCTTC.

The chain recombines TRBV7-2 with TRBJ2-1; D is undetermined. CDR3 length: 11 residues. Trimming removed 8 bases from V and 6 bases from J, with 8 bases in between. The germline gives CDR1 SGHTA, CDR2 FQGNSA. In nucleotides, the CDR3 is TGTGCCAGCCAGCAGACCAATGAGCAGTTCTTC. Translated: CASQQTNEQFF.

The rearrangement links TRBV20-1 to TRBJ1-2; 7 bases align to TRBD1. Germline lookup yields CDR1 DFQATT and CDR2 SNEGSKA (reference sequence). There are 14 residues in the CDR3. V lost 1 base and J lost 1; bases outside the gene matches: 3. The CDR3 DNA follows: TGCAGTGCTAGAGTCGACAGGGATAACTATGGCTACACCTTC. Protein product: CSARVDRDNYGYTF.

The V call is TRBV5-6, the J call TRBJ2-5, with D possibly TRBD1 on 6 matching bases. CDR1 is SGHDT and CDR2 is YYEEEE in the germline V gene. Trimming removed 1 base at V and 5 bases at J, with 15 bases between. The CDR3 loop spans 15 amino acids. The CDR3 loop is CASSLKRTVGETQYF. The CDR3 nucleotides read TGTGCCAGCAGCTTGAAAAGGACAGTTGGTGAGACCCAGTACTTC.

The rearrangement joins TRBV7-2 to TRBJ1-2; a weak D match, TRBD1 (6 bases). The V and J ends lost 5 bases and 7 bases respectively, with 11 bases between them. The CDR3 has 12 amino acids. Per the germline V gene, CDR1 is SGHTA and CDR2 is FQGNSA. In DNA form, the CDR3 reads TGTGCCAGCAGCCCAGGGGTCGCTGGCTACACCTTC. Translating gives CASSPGVAGYTF.

V and J are TRBV20-1 and TRBJ2-1, with 10 bases matching TRBD2. Looked up from germline, CDR1 is DFQATT and CDR2 is SNEGSKA (reference sequence). The V segment lost 2 bases and the J segment 8 bases; nucleotides outside the gene matches: 3. The length of the CDR3 is 13 residues. As DNA, the CDR3 is TGCAGTGCTAGACTAGCGGGAGTACATGAGCAGTTCTTC. Translating gives CSARLAGVHEQFF.

The chain employs TRBV6-2 or TRBV6-3 and TRBJ2-1, with D uncertain. Looked up from germline, CDR1 is MNHEY and CDR2 is SVGEGT. The V gene lost 6 bases and the J gene lost 10 bases, with 13 bases spanning the gap. The CDR3 runs to 12 residues. CDR3 residues: CASSTVGNEQFF. The CDR3 coding sequence is TGTGCCAGCAGCACCGTTGGAAACGAGCAGTTCTTC.

This clonotype showed up many times. Germline and junction disagree at one end, which may indicate a read error. V usage is TRBV5-1 and J usage is TRBJ2-2; 7 bases align to TRBD2. CDR1 and CDR2 from the germline V gene are SGHRS and YFSETQ. This CDR3 comprises 15 residues. CDR3 DNA: TGTGCCAGCAGCTCTAGCGGAGCGAACACCGGGGAGCTGTTTTTT. This encodes CASSSSGANTGELFF. Using reference TRBV5-1 and TRBJ2-2 for the parts outside the CDR3, the full variable domain is KAGVTQTPRYLIKTRGQQVTLSCSPISGHRSVSWYQQTPGQGLQFLFEYFSETQRNKGNFPGRFSGRQFSNSRSEMNVSTLELGDSALYLCASSSSGANTGELFFGEGSRLTVL.

This rearrangement joins TRBV9 to TRBJ1-2; D gene uncertain. Trimming left V 0 bases short and J 9 bases short, with 15 bases between. Germline values: CDR1 SGDLS, CDR2 YYNGEE. The CDR3 sequence is 14 residues long. CDR3 protein: CASSVEAGTGRYTF. DNA of the CDR3: TGTGCCAGCAGCGTAGAGGCAGGAACCGGTCGCTACACCTTC.

This rearrangement joins TRBV7-9 to TRBJ2-1; 7 positions match TRBD1. CDR3 length equals 13 residues. Germline CDR1 is SEHNR and CDR2 is FQNEAQ (reference sequence). The junction had 3 bases not matched to a gene; V was cut back by 4 bases and J by 6 bases. CDR3 coding DNA: TGTGCCAGCAGCTCGACAGGGATCAATGAGCAGTTCTTC. This sequence encodes CASSSTGINEQFF.